A single sample is the source of the 22 T cell receptor beta chains below, sequenced in a study of cytomegalovirus exposure and HLA in healthy donors. Amplification used 60 Vbeta primers and 13 Jbeta primers. TCRdb keeps only in-frame clones here, not all; method: immunoSEQ multiplex PCR. The table shows around 120,000 clones, with approximately 83% occurring only once. Sequenced input: PBMCs. The receptors originated from a girl aged 2 to 10 in good health and CMV-seronegative.

This clone has only a few counts. The chain has TRBV13 and TRBJ2-3, with 7 bases fitting TRBD2. The germline V gene encodes CDR1 PRHDT and CDR2 FYEKMQ (reference sequence). CDR3 length: 11 residues. V lost 5 bases and J lost 14; bases outside the gene matches: 7. The CDR3 sequence: CASSRDYQRYF. The DNA of the CDR3 is TGTGCCAGCAGCCGGGACTACCAACGGTATTTT.

The J gene is TRBJ2-7, the V gene TRBV19, with 8 bases fitting TRBD2. The CDR3 contains 17 residues. From germline, CDR1 is LNHDA and CDR2 SQIVND (reference sequence). The V gene end was trimmed by 3 bases and the J gene end by 2 bases; junction bases not matched to a gene: 12. CDR3 region: CASSMLTGTRKTYEQYF. As DNA, the CDR3 is TGTGCCAGTAGTATGCTTACCGGGACTAGGAAGACCTACGAGCAGTACTTC.

This rearrangement joins TRBV5-1 to TRBJ2-3; possibly TRBD2 for D (6 bases). The CDR3 is 15 residues long. Germline CDR1 is SGHRS and CDR2 is YFSETQ. V was trimmed by 0 bases and J by 2 bases, leaving 10 bases between them. The DNA for the CDR3 is TGCGCCAGCAGCTTGGAGGGACTCTACACAGATACGCAGTATTTT. Protein: CASSLEGLYTDTQYF.

CDR3 DNA sequence: TGTGCCAGCGCGTCGCTTAGAAACTCCTACAATGAGCAGTTCTTC. Its protein product is CASASLRNSYNEQFF. The gene calls are TRBV2 and TRBJ2-1; D unclear. This CDR3 contains 15 residues. Germline loops: CDR1 SNHLY, CDR2 FYNNEI. The V end lost 8 bases, the J end lost 0 bases, and 14 bases lay between the germline ends.

The rearrangement uses TRBV20-1 and TRBJ2-3; a possible D gene is TRBD1 (5 bases). Per the germline V gene, CDR1 is DFQATT and CDR2 is SNEGSKA (reference sequence). This CDR3 spans 10 amino acids. Trimming shortened V by 5 bases and J by 6 bases, and 6 bases separated the two germline ends. CDR3 residues: CSASGDTQYF. The CDR3 DNA is TGCAGTGCTTCAGGGGATACGCAGTATTTT.

The CDR3 DNA reads TGCGCCAGCAGCTCCCAATGGGCAGCCAACACTGAAGCTTTCTTT. It specifies CASSSQWAANTEAFF. J is TRBJ1-1 and V is TRBV5-1; no definite D call. V gave up 3 bases and J gave up 2 bases, with 14 bases separating them. This CDR3 has 15 residues. The germline V gene encodes CDR1 SGHRS and CDR2 YFSETQ.

The V gene is TRBV4-1, the J gene TRBJ2-5; 12 nucleotides line up with TRBD2. The CDR3 is made up of 15 amino acids. V shed 6 bases and J 2 bases; nucleotides not matched to a gene: 4. Germline CDR1 and CDR2: MGHRA and YSYEKL. The CDR3 nucleotides read TGCGCCAGCAGAGGGCTAGCGGGAGGGCAAGAGACCCAGTACTTC. It specifies CASRGLAGGQETQYF.

This clone came up once. The chain employs TRBV30 and TRBJ2-3, with D perhaps matching TRBD2 (5 bases). The V gene lost 5 bases and the J gene lost 2 bases, with 8 bases spanning the gap. Germline V gives CDR1 GTSNPN, CDR2 SVGIG (reference sequence). This CDR3 has 12 residues. The CDR3 DNA reads TGTGCCTGGGGACTTAACACAGATACGCAGTATTTT. Residues: CAWGLNTDTQYF.

The gene calls are TRBV7-2 and TRBJ2-5, with TRBD1 matching over 8 bases. CDR1 and CDR2 (germline): SGHTA, FQGNSA. V lost 4 bases, J lost 5 bases, and 9 bases stayed unmatched. The CDR3 runs 15 residues. The CDR3 is CASSSWTGSIETQYF. The CDR3 DNA reads TGTGCCAGCAGCTCCTGGACAGGGTCTATCGAGACCCAGTACTTC.

The chain recombines TRBV13 with TRBJ2-7; 7 positions match TRBD2. The germline V gene has CDR1 PRHDT and CDR2 FYEKMQ (reference sequence). This CDR3 comprises 14 residues. Trimming removed 6 bases from V and 7 bases from J; junction bases left unmatched: 12. CDR3 bases: TGTGCCAGCAGAACTTTAGGGGAGGGAAGGGAGCAGTACTTC. Amino acids: CASRTLGEGREQYF.

The CDR3 region has the DNA TGCGCCAGCAGCCAAGAGGGTCAGACTCTAGCCAAAAACATTCAGTACTTC. It translates to CASSQEGQTLAKNIQYF. J is TRBJ2-4 and V is TRBV4-1; D gene uncertain. Germline values: CDR1 MGHRA, CDR2 YSYEKL. V lost 0 bases, J lost 0 bases, and 12 bases lay in between. CDR3 size: 17 residues.

The chain combines TRBV4-1 with TRBJ2-1; 9 bases are shared with TRBD2. With V trimmed by 0 bases and J by 4 bases, 7 bases remained unmatched. The CDR3 contains 17 residues. The V gene's germline CDR1 is MGHRA and CDR2 YSYEKL. The DNA of the CDR3 is TGCGCCAGCAGCCAAGATCCCTCTAGCGGGGCATACAATGAGCAGTTCTTC. This encodes CASSQDPSSGAYNEQFF.

The chain carries TRBV5-1 and TRBJ2-2, with 8 positions matching TRBD1. This CDR3 contains 16 residues. V gave up 2 bases and J gave up 5 bases; unmatched junction bases: 8. Per germline, CDR1 SGHRS and CDR2 YFSETQ. The CDR3: CASSFLQGAETGELFF. CDR3 coding DNA: TGCGCCAGCAGCTTCCTCCAGGGGGCAGAGACCGGGGAGCTGTTTTTT. Full variable domain (rest looked up from reference TRBV5-1 and TRBJ2-2): KAGVTQTPRYLIKTRGQQVTLSCSPISGHRSVSWYQQTPGQGLQFLFEYFSETQRNKGNFPGRFSGRQFSNSRSEMNVSTLELGDSALYLCASSFLQGAETGELFFGEGSRLTVL.

This clone came up a few times. V usage is TRBV19 and J usage is TRBJ1-5; 8 bases agree with TRBD1. The CDR3 runs to 14 residues. The trim removed 5 bases at V and 4 bases at J, leaving 4 bases unmatched. CDR1 is LNHDA, CDR2 SQIVND, per germline (reference sequence). The CDR3, as DNA: TGTGCCAGTAGTTTAAGACAGGGGAATCAGCCCCAGCATTTT. Encoded protein: CASSLRQGNQPQHF.

This rearrangement joins TRBV25-1 to TRBJ1-1; D not resolved. The CDR3 length is 14 residues. Germline-derived CDR1 and CDR2 are MGHDK and SYGVNS. The V gene lost 4 bases and the J gene lost 1 base, with 10 bases spanning the gap. The CDR3 sequence is CASSAGYGNTEAFF. Here the CDR3 DNA reads TGTGCCAGCAGTGCCGGGTACGGGAACACTGAAGCTTTCTTT.

V is TRBV29-1 and J is TRBJ2-7; possible D gene TRBD1, 6 bases. The CDR3 length is 13 residues. V was pared by 6 bases and J by 2 bases, with 14 bases between. Germline lookup yields CDR1 SQVTM and CDR2 ANQGSEA. Here the CDR3 DNA reads TGCAGCGTGGGGACACGCCTGACCTACGAGCAGTACTTC. Translating it yields CSVGTRLTYEQYF.

The rearrangement uses TRBV9 and TRBJ2-1, with 7 bases fitting TRBD2. Per germline, CDR1 SGDLS and CDR2 YYNGEE. The CDR3 is 15 amino acids. With V trimmed by 1 base and J by 0 bases, 1 base remained unmatched. The CDR3, as DNA: TGTGCCAGCAGCGTACGGGGGGTCTCCTACAATGAGCAGTTCTTC. Translation gives CASSVRGVSYNEQFF.

This clone was counted a single time. This rearrangement joins TRBV18 to TRBJ2-7; no clear D. CDR1 is KGHSH and CDR2 is LQKENI in the germline V gene. Trimming removed 0 bases from V and 4 bases from J, with 13 bases in between. The CDR3 runs to 15 residues. CDR3: CASSPPTGLGYEQYF. For the CDR3, the DNA is TGTGCCAGCTCACCACCGACGGGTTTGGGTTACGAGCAGTACTTC. Variable domain in full (rest from reference TRBV18 and TRBJ2-7): NAGVMQNPRHLVRRRGQEARLRCSPMKGHSHVYWYRQLPEEGLKFMVYLQKENIIDESGMPKERFSAEFPKEGPSILRIQQVVRGDSAAYFCASSPPTGLGYEQYFGPGTRLTVT.

The chain uses TRBV29-1 and TRBJ2-5, with a possible D match to TRBD2 (5 bases). The assigned J gene may be wrong: the sequence end matches TRBJ2-7 better. Germline CDR1 and CDR2: SQVTM and ANQGSEA. This CDR3 is built from 11 residues. The CDR3 nucleotides are TGCAGCGTGGGGAGCGGCTACGAGCAGTACTTC. Translating gives CSVGSGYEQYF.

J is TRBJ1-5 and V is TRBV28; a possible D gene is TRBD1 (6 bases). Germline CDR1 reads MDHEN; CDR2 reads SYDVKM. CDR3 length equals 11 residues. CDR3 protein: CSAGGNQPQHF. DNA of the CDR3: TGTAGTGCAGGGGGCAATCAGCCCCAGCATTTT. The full variable domain, with the rest looked up from reference TRBV28 and TRBJ1-5, is DVKVTQSSRYLVKRTGEKVFLECVQDMDHENMFWYRQDPGLGLRLIYFSYDVKMKEKGDIPEGYSVSREKKERFSLILESASTNQTSMYLCSAGGNQPQHFGDGTRLSIL.

CDR3 in DNA: TGCGCCAGCCAGCGGGGTGGCCAAGAGACCCAGTACTTC. Protein sequence: CASQRGGQETQYF. This chain uses TRBV5-1 with TRBJ2-5; 7 positions match TRBD2. J gave up 1 base and V 7 bases, and 4 bases lay outside the gene matches. In germline, CDR1 is SGHRS, CDR2 YFSETQ. The CDR3 spans 13 residues. Combining the CDR3 with reference TRBV5-1 and TRBJ2-5 gives the whole variable domain KAGVTQTPRYLIKTRGQQVTLSCSPISGHRSVSWYQQTPGQGLQFLFEYFSETQRNKGNFPGRFSGRQFSNSRSEMNVSTLELGDSALYLCASQRGGQETQYFGPGTRLLVL.

J is TRBJ2-1 and V is TRBV7-3, with D perhaps TRBD2 (7 bases). With 6 bases removed from V and 5 bases from J, the gap between germline ends came to 20 bases. CDR1 is SGHTA, CDR2 FQGTGA, per germline. The CDR3 is 16 amino acids. CDR3 DNA sequence: TGTGCCAGCAGAGCGCGGGGGCAGAAAGATCACAATGAGCAGTTCTTC. Translation: CASRARGQKDHNEQFF.